Reported below is one T cell receptor (beta chain). This specimen comes from a study of blood T cell repertoires in COVID-19. Trimming took off 8 bases at V and 8 bases at J, with 12 bases between the two ends. From germline, CDR1 is SNHLY and CDR2 FYNNEI. This CDR3 is 12 amino acids long. The data were produced by immunoSEQ multiplex PCR, yet TCRdb's version contains in-frame clones alone and is incomplete. Here the sample spans approximately 53,000 clones, 82% being singletons. The V call is TRBV2, the J call TRBJ1-4; tentative D call: TRBD1 (6 bases). The sample was peripheral blood. The origin of this receptor is a woman in her fifties or sixties with acute or convalescent COVID-19. In nucleotides, the CDR3 is TGTGCCAGCGCGCATGGGGGCGAAAAACTGTTTTTT. This sequence encodes CASAHGGEKLFF.